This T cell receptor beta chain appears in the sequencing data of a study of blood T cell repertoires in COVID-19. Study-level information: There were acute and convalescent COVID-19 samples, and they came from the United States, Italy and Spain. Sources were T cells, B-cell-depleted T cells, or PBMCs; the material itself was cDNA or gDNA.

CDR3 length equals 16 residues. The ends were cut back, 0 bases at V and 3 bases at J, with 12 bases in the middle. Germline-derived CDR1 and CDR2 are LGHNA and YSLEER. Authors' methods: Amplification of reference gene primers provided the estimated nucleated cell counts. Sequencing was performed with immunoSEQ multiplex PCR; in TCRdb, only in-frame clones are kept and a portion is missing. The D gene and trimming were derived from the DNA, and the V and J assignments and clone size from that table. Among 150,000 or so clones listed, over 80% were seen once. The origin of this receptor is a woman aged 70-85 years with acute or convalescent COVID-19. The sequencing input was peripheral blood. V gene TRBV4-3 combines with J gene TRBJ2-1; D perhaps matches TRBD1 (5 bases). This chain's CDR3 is CASSQEGQGIYNEQFF. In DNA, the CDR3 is TGCGCCAGCAGCCAAGAAGGGCAGGGTATCTACAATGAGCAGTTCTTC.